The 10 T cell receptor beta chains below all came from one sample that was sequenced in a study of OX40 agonist ivuxolimab in advanced cancers. Using immunoSEQ multiplex PCR, the repertoire was profiled, and TCRdb retains in-frame clones only, with some absent. The sample contains 48,000 or so clones, roughly 90% of which appear only once. The specimen was CD4+ or CD8+ T cells sorted from blood, collected in a trial of the OX40 agonist ivuxolimab. The receptors shown here come from an adult with an advanced solid tumor such as melanoma, head and neck, liver or kidney cancer.

The rearrangement uses TRBV18 and TRBJ2-5; D may match TRBD1 or TRBD2 (5 bases each). V was trimmed by 5 bases and J by 5 bases, leaving 9 bases between them. The CDR3 has 12 residues. Germline CDR1 KGHSH, CDR2 LQKENI. Here the CDR3 DNA reads TGTGCCAGCTCAGCTGAGGGGGAGACCCAGTACTTC. Protein product: CASSAEGETQYF.

This clone was seen more than once but under ten times. The chain employs TRBV5-6 and TRBJ1-2; D is uncertain. The length of the CDR3 is 13 residues. V was shortened by 3 bases and J by 7 bases, with 13 bases between the two germline ends. CDR1 and CDR2 from the germline V gene are SGHDT and YYEEEE. CDR3 amino acids: CASSSSFHGGYTF. The CDR3 DNA reads TGTGCCAGCAGCTCCTCCTTCCATGGTGGCTACACCTTC.

J is TRBJ2-1 and V is TRBV19, with D perhaps TRBD1 (5 bases). Germline assignment: CDR1 LNHDA and CDR2 SQIVND (reference sequence). V lost 5 bases and J 6 bases, leaving 11 bases between the germline ends. This CDR3 is built from 13 residues. The CDR3 loop is CASSAGHINEQFF. The CDR3 nucleotides are TGTGCCAGTAGTGCTGGACATATCAATGAGCAGTTCTTC.

J is TRBJ2-1 and V is TRBV23-1, with 8 bases that match TRBD2. TRBV23-1 is designated an ORF whose function remains uncertain. V was pared by 0 bases and J by 6 bases, with 7 bases of the junction left unmatched. The length of the CDR3 is 16 residues. CDR3 DNA sequence: TGCGCCAGCAGTCAATCCTACGGGGGGGCCCGCAATGAGCAGTTCTTC. It yields the protein CASSQSYGGARNEQFF.

This clone was seen a few times. The chain carries TRBV19 and TRBJ2-1; D is perhaps TRBD2 (6 bases). Per the germline V gene, CDR1 is LNHDA and CDR2 is SQIVND (reference sequence). CDR3 length equals 17 residues. The V gene lost 4 bases and the J gene lost 2 bases, with 18 bases spanning the gap. CDR3 protein: CASSRGELQDAYNEQFF. CDR3 sequence (DNA): TGTGCCAGTAGTAGGGGGGAACTCCAGGACGCCTACAATGAGCAGTTCTTC.

The chain employs TRBV7-2 and TRBJ1-5; D unclear. The V gene lost 4 bases and the J gene lost 3 bases, with 13 bases spanning the gap. CDR3 length: 15 amino acids. Looked up from germline, CDR1 is SGHTA and CDR2 is FQGNSA. The CDR3 spells CASSSPGGHNQPQHF. The CDR3 DNA reads TGTGCCAGCAGCTCCCCCGGAGGGCACAATCAGCCCCAGCATTTT.

This rearrangement joins TRBV30 to TRBJ2-1; D is unresolved. Trimming shortened V by 2 bases and J by 4 bases, and 15 bases separated the two germline ends. Germline CDR1 GTSNPN, CDR2 SVGIG (reference sequence). This CDR3 spans 15 amino acids. CDR3 residues: CAWSLQFSFYNEQFF. In DNA form, the CDR3 reads TGTGCCTGGAGTTTACAGTTCTCTTTTTACAATGAGCAGTTCTTC.

The gene calls are TRBV7-2 and TRBJ2-7; either TRBD1 or TRBD2 may fit D (5 bases each). Trimming shortened V by 3 bases and J by 2 bases, and 11 bases separated the two germline ends. The CDR3 is 14 residues long. The germline V gene has CDR1 SGHTA and CDR2 FQGNSA. CDR3 sequence reads: CASSFGTLTYEQYF. The CDR3 region has the DNA TGTGCCAGCAGCTTCGGGACCCTAACCTACGAGCAGTACTTC.

The V and J genes are TRBV15 and TRBJ1-4; a possible D gene is TRBD1 (5 bases). Looked up from germline, CDR1 is LNHNV and CDR2 is YYDKDF (reference sequence). CDR3 length: 16 amino acids. Between the trimmed V and J ends, which lost 0 bases and 6 bases, there was a span of 14 bases. The DNA of the CDR3 is TGTGCCACCAGCAGAGATGCGGGGGGACTGGATGAAAAACTGTTTTTT. It specifies CATSRDAGGLDEKLFF.

The chain couples TRBV4-1 to TRBJ2-7; D call uncertain. CDR1 MGHRA and CDR2 YSYEKL come from the germline V gene. The CDR3 contains 16 residues. V was clipped by 2 bases and J by 0 bases, with 14 bases between them. The CDR3 DNA follows: TGCGCCAGCAGCCAACTGATGTACAGCACCTCCTACGAGCAGTACTTC. Protein product: CASSQLMYSTSYEQYF.